This T cell receptor (beta chain) derives from a study of regulatory T cells in long-lasting Graves disease. Described time point: newly diagnosed GD, antithyroid drugs for less than 3 months. The authors made the TCR library using RNA they extracted from PBMCs. It was by American Thyroid Association guidelines that Graves' disease was diagnosed. Germline CDR1 and CDR2: MDHEN and SYDVKM. The CDR3 runs 18 residues. This clonotype was found once. Since a much larger clone is just one base distant, this may be a read error. Combining iRepertoire HTBI primers with Arm-PCR of CDR3 regions, the authors built TCR beta libraries. A single record per CDR3 protein comes from TCRdb applying MiXCR to the multiplex PCR reads. This sample has 530,000 or so distinct CDR3 sequences, with approximately 16% found just once. This sample also appeared in a second study, on T cells in Graves' hyperthyroidism and ophthalmopathy. Turning to that study: With the HTBI primer set, the TCR CDR3 went through a first round of RT-PCR. Among clonotypes expanded in thyroid above 0.001, most were also found in blood.

The material was peripheral blood mononuclear cells (PBMCs), obtained at new diagnosis, from a patient treated with antithyroid drugs. This receptor was obtained from a man aged 18 to 35 with Graves disease. The chain uses TRBV28 and TRBJ2-3; 14 bases agree with TRBD2. The DNA end is more similar to TRBJ2-7, so the J call may be wrong. Written as DNA, the CDR3 is TGTGCCAGCAGCCAACCCGGGACTAGCGGGAGTCTCAGCCACGAGCAGTACTTC. This codes for CASSQPGTSGSLSHEQYF.